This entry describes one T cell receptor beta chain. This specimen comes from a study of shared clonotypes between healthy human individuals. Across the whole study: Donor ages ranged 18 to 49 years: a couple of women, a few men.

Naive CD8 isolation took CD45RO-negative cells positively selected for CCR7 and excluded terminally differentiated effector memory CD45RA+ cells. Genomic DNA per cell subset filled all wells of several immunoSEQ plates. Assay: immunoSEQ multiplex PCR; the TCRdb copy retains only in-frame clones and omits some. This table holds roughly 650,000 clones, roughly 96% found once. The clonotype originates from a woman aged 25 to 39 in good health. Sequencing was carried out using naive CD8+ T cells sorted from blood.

CDR3 bases: TGTGCCAGCAGTGGGAGTTGGGAGACCCAGTACTTC. Protein: CASSGSWETQYF. The chain uses TRBV6-5 and TRBJ2-5, with a possible D match to TRBD2 (5 bases). The V and J ends lost 5 bases and 5 bases respectively, with 9 bases between them. Looked up from germline, CDR1 is MNHEY and CDR2 is SVGAGI. This CDR3 has 12 residues.